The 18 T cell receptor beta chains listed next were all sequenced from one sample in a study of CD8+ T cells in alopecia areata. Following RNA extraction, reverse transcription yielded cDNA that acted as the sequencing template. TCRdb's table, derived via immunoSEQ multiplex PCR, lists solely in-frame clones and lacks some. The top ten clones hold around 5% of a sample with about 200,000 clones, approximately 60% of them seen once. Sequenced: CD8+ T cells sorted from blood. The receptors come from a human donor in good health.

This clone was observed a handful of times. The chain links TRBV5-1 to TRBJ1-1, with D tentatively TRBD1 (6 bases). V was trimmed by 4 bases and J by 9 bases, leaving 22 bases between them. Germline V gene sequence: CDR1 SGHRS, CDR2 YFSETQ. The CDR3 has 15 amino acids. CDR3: CASSHTGGEGAQAFF. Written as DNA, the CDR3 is TGCGCCAGCAGCCATACCGGGGGCGAAGGGGCTCAAGCTTTCTTT.

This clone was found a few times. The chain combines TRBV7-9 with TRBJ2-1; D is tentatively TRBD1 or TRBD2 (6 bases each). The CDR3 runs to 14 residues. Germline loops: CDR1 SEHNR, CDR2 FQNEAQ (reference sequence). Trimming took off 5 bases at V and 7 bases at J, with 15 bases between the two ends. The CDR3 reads CASSLVRGGNEQFF. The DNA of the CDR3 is TGTGCCAGCAGCCTAGTCCGAGGGGGGAATGAGCAGTTCTTC.

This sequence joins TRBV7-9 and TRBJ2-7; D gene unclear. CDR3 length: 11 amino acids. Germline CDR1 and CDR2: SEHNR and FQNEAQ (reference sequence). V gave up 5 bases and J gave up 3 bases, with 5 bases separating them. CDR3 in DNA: TGTGCCAGCAGCGAGTACTACGAGCAGTACTTC. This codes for CASSEYYEQYF. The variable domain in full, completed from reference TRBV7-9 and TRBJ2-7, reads DTGVSQNPRHKITKRGQNVTFRCDPISEHNRLYWYRQTLGQGPEFLTYFQNEAQLEKSRLLSDRFSAERPKGSFSTLEIQRTEQGDSAMYLCASSEYYEQYFGPGTRLTVT.

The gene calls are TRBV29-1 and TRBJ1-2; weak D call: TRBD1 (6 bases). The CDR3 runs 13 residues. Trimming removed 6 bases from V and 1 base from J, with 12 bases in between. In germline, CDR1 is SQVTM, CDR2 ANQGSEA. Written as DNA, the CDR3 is TGCAGCGTCCTGGGGGCAGATAACTATGGCTACACCTTC. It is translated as CSVLGADNYGYTF.

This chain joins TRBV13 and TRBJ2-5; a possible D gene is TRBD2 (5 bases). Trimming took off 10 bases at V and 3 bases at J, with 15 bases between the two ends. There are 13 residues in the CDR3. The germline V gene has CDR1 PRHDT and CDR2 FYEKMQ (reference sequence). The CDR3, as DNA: TGTGCCACCTCGCTAGAGGGCAAAGAGACCCAGTACTTC. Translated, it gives CATSLEGKETQYF.

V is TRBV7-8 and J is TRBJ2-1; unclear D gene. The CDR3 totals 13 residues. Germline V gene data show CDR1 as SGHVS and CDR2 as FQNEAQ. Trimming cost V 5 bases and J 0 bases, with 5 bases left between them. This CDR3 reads CASSGSSYNEQFF. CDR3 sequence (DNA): TGTGCCAGCAGCGGAAGCTCCTACAATGAGCAGTTCTTC. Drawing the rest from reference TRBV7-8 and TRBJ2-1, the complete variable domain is GAGVSQSPRYKVAKRGQDVALRCDPISGHVSLFWYQQALGQGPEFLTYFQNEAQLDKSGLPSDRFFAERPEGSVSTLKIQRTQQEDSAVYLCASSGSSYNEQFFGPGTRLTVL.

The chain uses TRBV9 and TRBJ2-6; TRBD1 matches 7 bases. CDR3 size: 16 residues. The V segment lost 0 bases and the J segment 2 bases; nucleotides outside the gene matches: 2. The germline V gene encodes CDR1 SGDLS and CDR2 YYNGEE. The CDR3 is CASSVVDRAGANVLTF. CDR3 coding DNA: TGTGCCAGCAGCGTAGTAGACAGGGCTGGGGCCAACGTCCTGACTTTC.

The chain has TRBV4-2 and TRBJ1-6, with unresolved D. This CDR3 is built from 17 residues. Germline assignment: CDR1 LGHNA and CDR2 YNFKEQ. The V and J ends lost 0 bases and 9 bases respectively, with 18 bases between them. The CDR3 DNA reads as TGTGCCAGCAGCCAAGATCTCTCCTCCAGGATGGGTTCACCCCTCCACTTT. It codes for CASSQDLSSRMGSPLHF.

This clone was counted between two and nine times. In DNA form, the CDR3 reads TGTGCCAGCAGCCCCGGCAGCCAGACCTACGAGCAGTACTTC. It encodes CASSPGSQTYEQYF. The chain recombines TRBV13 with TRBJ2-7; D is unclear. V was shortened by 5 bases and J by 2 bases, with 13 bases between the two germline ends. The CDR3 is 14 residues long. Germline loops: CDR1 PRHDT, CDR2 FYEKMQ (reference sequence). Using reference TRBV13 and TRBJ2-7 for the parts outside the CDR3, the full variable domain is AAGVIQSPRHLIKEKRETATLKCYPIPRHDTVYWYQQGPGQDPQFLISFYEKMQSDKGSIPDRFSAQQFSDYHSELNMSSLELGDSALYFCASSPGSQTYEQYFGPGTRLTVT.

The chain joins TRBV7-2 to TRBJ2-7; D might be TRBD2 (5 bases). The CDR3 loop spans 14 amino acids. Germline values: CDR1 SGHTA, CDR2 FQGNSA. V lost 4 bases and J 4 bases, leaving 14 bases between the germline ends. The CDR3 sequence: CASSSRSRLYEQYF. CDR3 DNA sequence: TGTGCCAGCAGCTCCCGTAGTAGACTATACGAGCAGTACTTC.

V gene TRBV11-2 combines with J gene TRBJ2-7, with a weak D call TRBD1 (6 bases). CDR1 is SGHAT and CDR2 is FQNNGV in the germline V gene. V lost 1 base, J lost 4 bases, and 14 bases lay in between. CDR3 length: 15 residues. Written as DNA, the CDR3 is TGTGCCAGCAGCTTAGCCAGGGGCGGAATGTACGAGCAGTACTTC. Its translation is CASSLARGGMYEQYF.

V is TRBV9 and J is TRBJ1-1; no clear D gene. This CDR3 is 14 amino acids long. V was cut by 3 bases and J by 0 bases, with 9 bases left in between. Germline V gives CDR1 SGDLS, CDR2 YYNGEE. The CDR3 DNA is TGTGCCAGCAGCGGGCCGGGCTTGAACACTGAAGCTTTCTTT. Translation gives CASSGPGLNTEAFF.

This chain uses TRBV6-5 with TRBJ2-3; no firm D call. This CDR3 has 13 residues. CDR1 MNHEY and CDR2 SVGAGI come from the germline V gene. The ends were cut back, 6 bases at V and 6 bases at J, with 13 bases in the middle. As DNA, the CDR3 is TGTGCCAGCAGCCTCACCCCGCGGGATACGCAGTATTTT. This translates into CASSLTPRDTQYF.

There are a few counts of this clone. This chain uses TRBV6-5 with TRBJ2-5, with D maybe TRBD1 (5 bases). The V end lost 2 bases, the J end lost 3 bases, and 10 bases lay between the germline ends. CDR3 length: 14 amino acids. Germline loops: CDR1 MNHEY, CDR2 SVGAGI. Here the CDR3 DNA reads TGTGCCAGCAGTTACCAGGGTCGGGAAGAGACCCAGTACTTC. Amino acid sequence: CASSYQGREETQYF.

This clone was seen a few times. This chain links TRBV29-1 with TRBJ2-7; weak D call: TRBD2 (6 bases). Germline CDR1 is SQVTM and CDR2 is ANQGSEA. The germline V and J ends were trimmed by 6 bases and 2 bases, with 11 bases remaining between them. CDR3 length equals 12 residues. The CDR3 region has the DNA TGCAGCGTGACGGGGGAGACCTACGAGCAGTACTTC. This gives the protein CSVTGETYEQYF.

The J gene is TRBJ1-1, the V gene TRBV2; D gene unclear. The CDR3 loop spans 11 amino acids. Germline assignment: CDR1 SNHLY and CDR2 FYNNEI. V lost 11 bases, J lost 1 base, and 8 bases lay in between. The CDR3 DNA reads TGTGCCTGTCACAGGAACACTGAAGCTTTCTTT. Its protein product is CACHRNTEAFF.

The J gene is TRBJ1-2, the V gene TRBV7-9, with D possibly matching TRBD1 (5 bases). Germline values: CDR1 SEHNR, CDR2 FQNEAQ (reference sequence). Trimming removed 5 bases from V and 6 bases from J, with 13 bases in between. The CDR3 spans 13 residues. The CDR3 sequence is CASSGAPEDGYTF. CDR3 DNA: TGTGCCAGCAGCGGGGCTCCGGAGGATGGCTACACCTTC.

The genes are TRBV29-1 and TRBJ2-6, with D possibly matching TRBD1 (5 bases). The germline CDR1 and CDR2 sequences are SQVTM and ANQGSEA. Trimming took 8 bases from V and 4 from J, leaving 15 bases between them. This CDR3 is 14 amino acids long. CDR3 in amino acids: CSTAQGGGANVLTF. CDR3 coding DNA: TGCAGCACCGCCCAGGGCGGAGGGGCCAACGTCCTGACTTTC.